This T cell receptor (beta chain) was captured in a study of post-analysis software for immune sequencing data. Per the germline V gene, CDR1 is SEHNR and CDR2 is FQNEAQ (reference sequence). The CDR3 consists of 11 residues. V lost 5 bases, J lost 4 bases, and 5 bases lay in between. Study-wide findings and caveats: Among roughly five TRBV segments more frequent in patients than controls were TRBV5-6, TRBV5-1 and TRBV20-1.

This clonotype has more than one count but fewer than ten. Its antigen is currently unknown. Libraries were made from TCR beta cDNA, and they carried unique molecular identifiers. TCRdb used MiXCR to reprocess the PCR reads, holding one entry per CDR3 protein. This sample has more than 350,000 distinct CDR3 sequences, with 39% found just once. Specimen: blood. The source of this sequence is a girl aged 2-10 years with multiple sclerosis. The rearrangement uses TRBV7-9 and TRBJ1-2; unclear D gene. The CDR3 nucleotides read TGTGCCAGCAGCGCGGCCTATGGCTACACCTTC. Its translation is CASSAAYGYTF. Looking up the rest from reference TRBV7-9 and TRBJ1-2 gives the full variable domain: DTGVSQNPRHKITKRGQNVTFRCDPISEHNRLYWYRQTLGQGPEFLTYFQNEAQLEKSRLLSDRFSAERPKGSFSTLEIQRTEQGDSAMYLCASSAAYGYTFGSGTRLTVV.